This T cell receptor (beta chain) is drawn from a study of early T cells in non-severe SARS-CoV-2 infection listed by TCRdb under 2021. Study-wide context: Because TCR sequencing was done on bulk RNA from unsorted whole blood, the alpha and beta chains could not be paired.

Libraries were prepared through 5' RACE. The reads were generated on a NextSeq 500. The TCR library protocol attached unique molecular identifiers to individual cDNA molecules to correct for sequencing error and PCR bias. Both TCR alpha and beta chains were sequenced, and tight co-correlation was observed between alpha and beta sequence abundances in each sample. Processing in the source paper ran as follows. Decombinator V4 was used to annotate TCR sequences for V gene, J gene and CDR3. TCRs were defined as expanded if a significant change between any two time points was detected under a Poisson model with p below 0.0001. TCR abundances were normalised to the total number of TCRs sequenced per sample and were expressed as counts per million. TRAV1-2 paired with TRAJ12, TRAJ20 or TRAJ33 defined MAIT TCRs, while TRAV10 paired with TRAJ18 defined iNKT TCRs. A search of VDJdb, accessed on 1 November 2021, was run for TCRs annotated to CMV, EBV and SARS-CoV-2, with TCRs annotated for multiple antigens excluded. The public sequencing data were trimmed at Q25 with fastp and processed into clonotypes with MiXCR by TCRdb, which kept only in-frame beta chains. For every CDR3 protein sequence, its rows merge into one entry that carries the most common genes and DNA. It is TCRdb's table, rather than the study itself, that gives the V and J calls and clone size. Recorded for this sample are just under 65,000 distinct CDR3 sequences; 13% of them occurred a single time. The ten largest clones represent 4% to 5% of the sample.

Sequences SGHTA (CDR1) and FQGNSA (CDR2) are obtained from the germline V gene. The CDR3 has 15 amino acids, counting the end cysteine and phenylalanine. Only CDR3 DNA remains: 45 bases, in frame from the first base. V is cut by 2 bases and J by 0 bases, and the space between the germline ends is 7 bases. This clonotype was picked up a small number of times. Its antigen is not yet known. Base qualities were left out, and no much larger clone turns up one base away. The investigation overall reported the following: Matching against VDJdb was skewed toward anti-spike CD8 responses, likely underestimated virus-specific expansions, and missed private and CD4 specificities.

Set within a cohort of healthcare workers in London, UK, this nested case-control study involved weekly PCR testing of nasopharyngeal swabs along with blood sampling. Healthcare workers were enrolled in the week of the UK lockdown, from 23 to 31 March 2020, and were followed every week for up to roughly 15 weeks. Recombination joined TRBV7-2 with TRBJ2-2, with the D gene call left open. This TCR was sampled from an adult who was a healthcare worker with PCR-confirmed SARS-CoV-2 infection or an uninfected control (not recorded which). The sample comprised whole blood. The CDR3 region has the sequence CASSLRAANTGELFF. The bases read TGTGCCAGCAGCTTACGGGCGGCGAACACCGGGGAGCTGTTTTTT.